This TCR beta chain was retrieved from a study of T-cell reconstitution after alpha-beta-depleted transplantation in children. The study's findings and limits: Newly produced T cells mostly provided counts and TCRbeta diversity after one year, as hyperexpanded clones declined. After transplant, high TCRbeta diversity at day 60 in some patients arose from surviving recipient T cells and thymic progenitors. Several hundred rapidly expanded clones from non-depleted graft cells reportedly supplied alpha-beta T cells about two months post-transplant.

V trimming: 4 bases; J trimming: 4 bases; junction bases outside the gene matches: 0. Per the germline V gene, CDR1 is SGHRS and CDR2 is YFSETQ. This CDR3 is built from 12 residues. For TCRbeta, the library was prepared with unique molecular identifiers. MiXCR, run by TCRdb on the PCR reads, gives a single entry per CDR3 protein. Among about 980,000 distinct CDR3 sequences listed, around 30% were seen once. This clonotype has more than one count but fewer than ten. The antigen remains unidentified. The origin of this receptor is a boy younger than two who had a stem cell transplant for SCID, so the T cells may come from the graft donor. The sample consisted of PBMCs, mostly from graft donor cells, taken 360 days after TCRalphabeta/CD19-depleted stem cell transplant. The V gene is TRBV5-1, the J gene TRBJ2-3, with 7 bases that match TRBD2. The CDR3 coding sequence is TGCGCCAGCAGCCGGGAGGCAGATACGCAGTATTTT. Its translation is CASSREADTQYF.